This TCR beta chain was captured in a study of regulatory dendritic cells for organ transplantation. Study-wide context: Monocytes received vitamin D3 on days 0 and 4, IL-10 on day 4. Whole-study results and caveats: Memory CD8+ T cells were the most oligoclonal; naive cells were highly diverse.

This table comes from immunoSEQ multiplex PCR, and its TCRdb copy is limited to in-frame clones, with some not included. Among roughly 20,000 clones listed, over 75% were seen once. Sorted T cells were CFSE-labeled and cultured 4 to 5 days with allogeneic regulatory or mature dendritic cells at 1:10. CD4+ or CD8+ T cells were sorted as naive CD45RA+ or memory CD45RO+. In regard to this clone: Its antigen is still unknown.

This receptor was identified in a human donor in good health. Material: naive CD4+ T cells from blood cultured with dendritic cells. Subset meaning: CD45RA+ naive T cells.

The CDR3 sequence: CASSFSGTDEKLFF. Written as DNA, the CDR3 is TGTGCCAGCAGCTTCTCCGGGACGGATGAAAAACTGTTTTTT. The rearrangement links TRBV7-9 to TRBJ1-4, with a tentative D call TRBD1 (5 bases). This CDR3 region has 14 residues. V lost 3 bases and J 6 bases, leaving 11 bases between the germline ends. From germline, CDR1 is SEHNR and CDR2 FQNEAQ (reference sequence).